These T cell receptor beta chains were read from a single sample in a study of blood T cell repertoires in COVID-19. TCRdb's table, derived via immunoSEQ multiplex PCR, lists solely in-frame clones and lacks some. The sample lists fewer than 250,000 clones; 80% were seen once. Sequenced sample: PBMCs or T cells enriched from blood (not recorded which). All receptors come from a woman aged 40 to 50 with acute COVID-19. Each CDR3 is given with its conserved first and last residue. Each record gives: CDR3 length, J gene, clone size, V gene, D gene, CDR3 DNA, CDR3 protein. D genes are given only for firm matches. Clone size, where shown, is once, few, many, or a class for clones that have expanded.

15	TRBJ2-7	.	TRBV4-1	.	TGCGCCAGCAGCCGGGACATGGGTTTAGGGAACGAGCAGTACTTC	CASSRDMGLGNEQYF
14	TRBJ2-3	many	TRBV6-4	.	TGTGCCAGCAGTGATTCGGCGACTACAGATACGCAGTATTTT	CASSDSATTDTQYF
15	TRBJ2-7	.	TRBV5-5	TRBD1	TGTGCCAGCAGCTCTTCCGGGACAGGGGACTACGAGCAGTACTTC	CASSSSGTGDYEQYF
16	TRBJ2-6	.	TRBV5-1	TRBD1	TGCGCCAGCCGGACAGGGGACACCCTAGGGGCCAACGTCCTGACTTTC	CASRTGDTLGANVLTF
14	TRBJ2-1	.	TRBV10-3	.	TGTGCCATCCAGGGGTCGGTAGGCAACAATGAGCAGTTCTTC	CAIQGSVGNNEQFF
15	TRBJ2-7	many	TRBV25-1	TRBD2	TGTGCCAGCAGTGAATATGTAGCGGGAGCTGACGAGCAGTACTTC	CASSEYVAGADEQYF
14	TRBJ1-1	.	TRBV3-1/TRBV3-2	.	TGTGCCAGCAGCCAAGAGGGGGGGGCTACTGAAGCTTTCTTT	CASSQEGGATEAFF
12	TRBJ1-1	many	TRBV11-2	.	TGTGCCAGCAGCCGGCGGGGGCCTGAAGCTTTCTTT	CASSRRGPEAFF
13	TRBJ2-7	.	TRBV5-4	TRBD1	TGTGCCAGCAGCTCGGACAGGGGGTACGAGCAGTACTTC	CASSSDRGYEQYF
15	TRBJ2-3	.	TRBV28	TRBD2	TGTGCCAGCAGGAGCGGGAAAACAAGCACAGATACGCAGTATTTT	CASRSGKTSTDTQYF
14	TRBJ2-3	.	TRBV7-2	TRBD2	TGTGCCGGCACTAGCGGGAGGAGCACAGATACGCAGTATTTT	CAGTSGRSTDTQYF
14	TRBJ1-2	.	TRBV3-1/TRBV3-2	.	TGTGCCAGCAGCCGAGACACCGCTAACTATGGCCACACCTTC	CASSRDTANYGHTF